A single sample is the source of the 22 T cell receptor beta chains below, sequenced in a study of blood T cell repertoires in COVID-19. Generated by immunoSEQ multiplex PCR, the TCRdb table keeps only in-frame clones and is missing some. Among about 220,000 clones listed, about four fifths were seen once. The sequenced material came from peripheral blood. The receptors shown here come from a woman older than 75 with acute or convalescent COVID-19.

The rearrangement uses TRBV7-2 and TRBJ1-5; maybe TRBD1 (6 bases). CDR1 is SGHTA, CDR2 FQGNSA, per germline. The V end was cut by 4 bases, the J end by 0 bases, with 10 bases between. The CDR3 spans 15 residues. The CDR3 sequence is CASSSQGNSNQPQHF. The CDR3 nucleotides read TGTGCCAGCAGCTCCCAGGGGAATAGCAATCAGCCCCAGCATTTT.

The V gene is TRBV5-4, the J gene TRBJ2-2; 8 positions agree with TRBD2. From germline, CDR1 is SGHNT and CDR2 YYREEE (reference sequence). Trimming cost V 2 bases and J 4 bases; bases outside gene matches: 13. CDR3 length: 18 amino acids. CDR3 coding DNA: TGTGCCAGCAGCTTCGATACGTTAGCGGGGAGCGGCACCGGGGAGCTGTTTTTT. This gives the protein CASSFDTLAGSGTGELFF.

The genes are TRBV5-1 and TRBJ1-2; the D gene is possibly TRBD1 (6 bases). This CDR3 has 14 residues. V lost 3 bases and J lost 5, with 14 bases in between. Germline CDR1 SGHRS, CDR2 YFSETQ. CDR3 sequence reads: CASSSGGGQYGYTF. The CDR3 nucleotides are TGCGCCAGCAGCTCCGGCGGGGGCCAATATGGCTACACCTTC.

J is TRBJ1-1 and V is TRBV6-4; TRBD1 matches 8 bases. The CDR3 loop spans 15 amino acids. Germline V gene data show CDR1 as MRHNA and CDR2 as SNTAGT. V shed 2 bases, J shed 2 bases, and the junction held 4 bases outside the gene matches. The CDR3 spells CASSDQTGDNTEAFF. The CDR3, as DNA: TGTGCCAGCAGTGACCAGACAGGGGATAACACTGAAGCTTTCTTT.

This clone came up a few times. CDR3 in DNA: TGTGCCAGCAGGTGGACAGGGGGAGATGAAAAACTGTTTTTT. Protein product: CASRWTGGDEKLFF. The chain links TRBV6-5 to TRBJ1-4, with 10 bases aligning to TRBD1. J was trimmed by 6 bases and V by 6 bases; bases with no gene match: 4. This CDR3 is 14 amino acids long. Germline CDR1 reads MNHEY; CDR2 reads SVGAGI.

The V gene is TRBV4-2, the J gene TRBJ1-5; 12 nucleotides line up with TRBD1. With V trimmed by 4 bases and J by 3 bases, 1 base remained unmatched. There are 15 residues in the CDR3. CDR1 and CDR2 from the germline V gene are LGHNA and YNFKEQ. This CDR3 reads CASSRDRGPNQPQHF. For the CDR3, the DNA is TGTGCCAGCAGCCGGGACAGGGGGCCCAATCAGCCCCAGCATTTT.

The chain is built from TRBV15 and TRBJ2-1; 7 bases match TRBD2. Germline V gene data show CDR1 as LNHNV and CDR2 as YYDKDF (reference sequence). V lost 0 bases and J lost 10; bases outside the gene matches: 15. The CDR3 consists of 17 residues. The CDR3 region is CATSRDRRTRGEGEQFF. CDR3 DNA sequence: TGTGCCACCAGCAGAGATCGTCGGACTAGAGGGGAGGGGGAGCAGTTCTTC.

The chain carries TRBV3-1 (or the pseudogene TRBV3-2) and TRBJ1-4; a weak D match, TRBD1 (5 bases). Germline loops: CDR1 LGHDT, CDR2 YNNKEL (reference sequence). Deletions cut 1 base from V and 0 bases from J, with 9 bases between. The CDR3 sequence is 16 residues long. CDR3 nucleotide sequence: TGTGCCAGCAGCCAAGGACAGTTGACAACTAATGAAAAACTGTTTTTT. It yields the protein CASSQGQLTTNEKLFF.

The gene calls are TRBV19 and TRBJ1-5; 8 nucleotides line up with TRBD1. The CDR3 totals 16 residues. The germline V gene has CDR1 LNHDA and CDR2 SQIVND (reference sequence). V shed 5 bases, J shed 6 bases, and the junction held 12 bases outside the gene matches. The DNA of the CDR3 is TGTGCCAGTAGTCCCAACCCGACAGGGGTGGGTCAGCCCCAGCATTTT. It encodes CASSPNPTGVGQPQHF. Based on the CDR3 plus reference TRBV19 and TRBJ1-5, the full variable domain is DGGITQSPKYLFRKEGQNVTLSCEQNLNHDAMYWYRQDPGQGLRLIYYSQIVNDFQKGDIAEGYSVSREKKESFPLTVTSAQKNPTAFYLCASSPNPTGVGQPQHFGDGTRLSIL.

The chain couples TRBV6-1 to TRBJ2-7; 8 nucleotides line up with TRBD2. The CDR3 is 16 amino acids. Germline CDR1 reads MNHNS; CDR2 reads SASEGT. J was trimmed by 0 bases and V by 4 bases; bases with no gene match: 8. CDR3 residues: CASSGRLASSSYEQYF. The DNA of the CDR3 is TGTGCCAGCAGTGGCCGACTAGCGTCGAGCTCCTACGAGCAGTACTTC.

V and J are TRBV11-2 and TRBJ2-7, with 8 bases matching TRBD2. Germline CDR1 SGHAT, CDR2 FQNNGV. The CDR3 is 17 residues long. J lost 6 bases, V lost 0 bases, and 13 bases had no gene match. CDR3 protein: CASSLDEREIGGAEQYF. Written as DNA, the CDR3 is TGTGCCAGCAGCTTAGATGAACGGGAGATCGGGGGGGCCGAGCAGTACTTC.

V is TRBV12-3 or TRBV12-4 and J is TRBJ1-5; D gene unclear. This CDR3 spans 13 amino acids. V dropped 4 bases and J dropped 1 base, with 5 bases sitting between them. The DNA of the CDR3 is TGTGCCAGCAGTTCTTTGAGCAATCAGCCCCAGCATTTT. It codes for CASSSLSNQPQHF.

In DNA form, the CDR3 reads TGTGCCAGCAGCCCGACCGGGGGGCCCTCCTACAATGAGCAGTTCTTC. It specifies CASSPTGGPSYNEQFF. The J gene is TRBJ2-1, the V gene TRBV3-1 (or the pseudogene TRBV3-2); a possible D gene is TRBD2 (7 bases). This CDR3 comprises 16 residues. Germline V gene sequence: CDR1 LGHDT, CDR2 YNNKEL (reference sequence). The ends were cut back, 4 bases at V and 0 bases at J, with 13 bases in the middle.

The chain carries TRBV6-6 and TRBJ2-1; D remains ambiguous. The CDR3 runs to 12 residues. Trimming stripped 2 bases from V and 4 bases from J, with 3 bases between. CDR1 is MNHNY, CDR2 SVGAGI, per germline (reference sequence). The CDR3 DNA sequence: TGTGCCAGCAGTTACCCATACAATGAGCAGTTCTTC. This gives the protein CASSYPYNEQFF.

This chain connects TRBV4-1 to TRBJ1-1; weak D call: TRBD1 (5 bases). The germline V gene has CDR1 MGHRA and CDR2 YSYEKL. This CDR3 region has 15 residues. V lost 1 base, J lost 1 base, and 10 bases lay in between. The CDR3 DNA follows: TGCGCCAGCAGCCAAGTCGGCAGGGAGAACACTGAAGCTTTCTTT. This translates into CASSQVGRENTEAFF.

The gene calls are TRBV5-1 and TRBJ1-2; D unresolved. The CDR3 consists of 12 residues. Germline V CDR1 and CDR2: SGHRS, YFSETQ. The V and J ends lost 2 bases and 4 bases respectively, with 6 bases between them. In DNA form, the CDR3 reads TGCGCCAGCAGCTTAGAGCGCTATGGCTACACCTTC. Protein: CASSLERYGYTF.

This chain links TRBV19 with TRBJ1-1; TRBD1 aligns across 8 bases. V was clipped by 1 base and J by 4 bases; unmatched bases: 2. The CDR3 consists of 14 residues. Germline V gene lookup returns CDR1 LNHDA and CDR2 SQIVND (reference sequence). CDR3: CASSIVQGGTEAFF. CDR3 DNA sequence: TGTGCCAGTAGTATAGTACAGGGGGGCACTGAAGCTTTCTTT.

The rearrangement links TRBV2 to TRBJ2-2; D call uncertain. Deletions cut 7 bases from V and 0 bases from J, with 15 bases between. The CDR3 has 16 residues. Per germline, CDR1 SNHLY and CDR2 FYNNEI. The CDR3 nucleotides read TGTGCCAGCACCGCCTTTACAGTCCCGAACACCGGGGAGCTGTTTTTT. Amino acids: CASTAFTVPNTGELFF.

This sequence joins TRBV14 and TRBJ2-7; D is unclear. V was shortened by 4 bases and J by 1 base, with 14 bases between the two germline ends. The germline V gene encodes CDR1 SGHDN and CDR2 FVKESK. The CDR3 is 15 residues long. The chain's CDR3 is CASSLHGPASYEQYF. In DNA, the CDR3 is TGTGCCAGCAGCCTCCATGGGCCGGCGTCCTACGAGCAGTACTTC.

This clone was observed a single time. This chain connects TRBV18 to TRBJ1-6; 7 bases agree with TRBD1. The CDR3 sequence is 14 residues long. CDR1 KGHSH and CDR2 LQKENI come from the germline V gene. Trimming cost V 4 bases and J 10 bases; bases outside gene matches: 7. This CDR3 is CASSQQGTVSPLHF. CDR3 coding DNA: TGTGCCAGCTCACAACAGGGGACCGTCTCACCCCTCCACTTT. Full variable domain (rest looked up from reference TRBV18 and TRBJ1-6): NAGVMQNPRHLVRRRGQEARLRCSPMKGHSHVYWYRQLPEEGLKFMVYLQKENIIDESGMPKERFSAEFPKEGPSILRIQQVVRGDSAAYFCASSQQGTVSPLHFGNGTRLTVT.

This chain links TRBV12-5 with TRBJ1-6; 10 bases are shared with TRBD1. This CDR3 is 15 amino acids long. CDR1 is LGHNT and CDR2 is FRNRAP in the germline V gene. V was clipped by 5 bases and J by 7 bases; unmatched bases: 5. The CDR3 DNA reads as TGTGCTAGTGGTCCTACGGGACAGGGGAATTCACCCCTCCACTTT. Translation: CASGPTGQGNSPLHF. The full variable domain, in which reference TRBV12-5 and TRBJ1-6 provide the parts outside the CDR3, is DARVTQTPRHKVTEMGQEVTMRCQPILGHNTVFWYRQTMMQGLELLAYFRNRAPLDDSGMPKDRFSAEMPDATLATLKIQPSEPRDSAVYFCASGPTGQGNSPLHFGNGTRLTVT.

The CDR3 nucleotides are TGTGCCACCAGTGATTTAGACAGGGGGGAAGCTTTCTTT. Translation gives CATSDLDRGEAFF. The chain has TRBV24-1 and TRBJ1-1; TRBD1 agrees at 9 bases. In germline, CDR1 is KGHDR, CDR2 SFDVKD. Unmatched junction bases numbered 1, after V lost 1 base and J lost 8 bases. CDR3 length: 13 residues.